This note documents a single TCR beta chain sequence. Clones were read by immunoSEQ multiplex PCR, and TCRdb kept only the in-frame ones, dropping some. The table includes approximately 1.4 million clones, roughly 98% detected once. The V gene lost 7 bases and the J gene lost 2 bases, with 12 bases spanning the gap. Germline CDR1 reads SNHLY; CDR2 reads FYNNEI. CDR3 length: 13 residues. The data were taken from a study of shared clonotypes between healthy human individuals. The sample comprised naive CD4+ T cells sorted from blood. This sample's subset: CD45RA+ positively selected. The sequence was obtained from a man aged 25-45 years in good health. This chain links TRBV2 with TRBJ2-7; D may be TRBD2 (6 bases). Here the CDR3 DNA reads TGTGCCAGCATCAGACGGGAGACCTACGAGCAGTACTTC. Translating gives CASIRRETYEQYF.